This TCR beta chain was sequenced in a study of Ad26.COV2.S vaccination and SARS-CoV-2 variants. This CDR3 has 16 amino acids. Germline loops: CDR1 ENHRY, CDR2 SYGVKD. V dropped 3 bases and J dropped 0 bases, with 9 bases sitting between them. Sequencing was performed with immunoSEQ multiplex PCR; in TCRdb, only in-frame clones are kept and a portion is missing. The table shows 440,000 or so clones, with about 90% occurring only once. Treatment meaning: around 19 received Ad26.COV2.S at low or high dose, single or two shots; 5 received placebo; per-sample allocation not given. All samples were drawn on day 63, counting from the first vaccine or placebo injection.

The TCR was taken from a person between 18 and 65 years old who received the Ad26.COV2.S COVID-19 vaccine or a placebo. The genes are TRBV10-3 and TRBJ1-6; D gene unclear. The specimen was peripheral blood, collected in a trial of Ad26.COV2.S vaccine versus placebo. In nucleotides, the CDR3 is TGTGCCATCAGTGATACGACTTACTCCTATAATTCACCCCTCCACTTT. The encoded protein is CAISDTTYSYNSPLHF.